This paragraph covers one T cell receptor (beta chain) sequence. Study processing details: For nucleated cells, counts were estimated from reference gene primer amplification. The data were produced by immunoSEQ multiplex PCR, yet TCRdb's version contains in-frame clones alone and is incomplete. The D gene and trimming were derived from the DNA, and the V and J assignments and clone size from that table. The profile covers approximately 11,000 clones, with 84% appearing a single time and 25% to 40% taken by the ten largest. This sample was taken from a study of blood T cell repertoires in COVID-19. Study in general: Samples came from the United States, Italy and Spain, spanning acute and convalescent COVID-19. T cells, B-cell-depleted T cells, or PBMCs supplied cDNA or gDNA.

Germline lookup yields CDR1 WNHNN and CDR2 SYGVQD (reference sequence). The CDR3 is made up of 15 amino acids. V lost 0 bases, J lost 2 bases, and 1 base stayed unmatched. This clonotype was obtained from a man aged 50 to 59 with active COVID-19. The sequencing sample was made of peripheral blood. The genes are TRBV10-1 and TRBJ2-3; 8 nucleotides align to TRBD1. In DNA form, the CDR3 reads TGCGCCAGCAGTGAGTCGGACAGGGCCACAGATACGCAGTATTTT. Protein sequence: CASSESDRATDTQYF.